The T cell receptor beta chain under discussion was sequenced for a study of PD-L1 blockade in urothelial cancer. Turning to the study itself: Treatment start was followed by blood analysis at 3 weeks (second dose) and again at 6 weeks.

Trimming removed 0 bases at V and 13 bases at J, with 12 bases between. This CDR3 has 13 residues. CDR1 is KGHSH, CDR2 LQKENI, per germline. Repertoires were generated with immunoSEQ multiplex PCR, while TCRdb's copy carries only in-frame clones and drops some. The sample lists roughly 39,000 clones, approximately 91% occurring once. This clone is a singleton in its sample. Time point described: pretreatment peripheral blood. The starting material was PBMCs, obtained around atezolizumab (anti-PD-L1) treatment. The chain employs TRBV18 and TRBJ2-2; D may be TRBD1 (6 bases). The TCR comes from a woman aged 60 to 75 with urothelial cancer. The DNA for the CDR3 is TGTGCCAGCTCACCACCCTGGACAGACGGGCTGTTTTTT. Protein product: CASSPPWTDGLFF.